The 12 T cell receptor beta chains below were found in one sample sequenced in a study of PD-1 blockade in classical Hodgkin lymphoma. Assay used: immunoSEQ multiplex PCR; TCRdb lists only in-frame clones, some missing. In the table there are some 86,000 clones, approximately 90% of which are singletons. Time point noted: cycle 4 day 1 (C4D1), after six to seven weeks of nivolumab. Exposure to brentuximab vedotin varied, and each patient had relapsed following autologous stem cell transplantation. Sequencing used peripheral blood mononuclear cells (PBMCs), obtained before the fourth cycle of nivolumab. The origin of the receptors is a human donor with classical Hodgkin lymphoma.

The rearrangement links TRBV5-1 to TRBJ1-1; no clear D gene. V was clipped by 7 bases and J by 0 bases, with 16 bases between them. The CDR3 sequence is 15 residues long. Germline V gene data show CDR1 as SGHRS and CDR2 as YFSETQ. CDR3: CASGVEGGVNTEAFF. The DNA of the CDR3 is TGCGCCAGCGGGGTAGAAGGCGGGGTGAACACTGAAGCTTTCTTT.

This clone was seen just once. J is TRBJ1-5 and V is TRBV19; no clear D. The CDR3 is made up of 19 amino acids. CDR1 and CDR2 from the germline V gene are LNHDA and SQIVND (reference sequence). The V end lost 1 base, the J end lost 0 bases, and 19 bases lay between the germline ends. The CDR3 nucleotides read TGTGCCAGTAGTATAGGGGAGGTAGTCGAGTCTTATAGCAATCAGCCCCAGCATTTT. Translated, it gives CASSIGEVVESYSNQPQHF.

The chain has TRBV5-5 and TRBJ1-6; D gene unclear. CDR3 size: 13 residues. Germline assignment: CDR1 SGHKS and CDR2 YYEKEE (reference sequence). The V and J ends lost 7 bases and 4 bases respectively, with 9 bases between them. The chain's CDR3 is CASLTGYNSPLHF. The CDR3 DNA follows: TGTGCCAGCCTTACGGGTTATAATTCACCCCTCCACTTT.

This clone was recorded only once. The chain is built from TRBV7-2 and TRBJ1-2; tentative D call: TRBD1 (5 bases). The V end lost 5 bases, the J end lost 7 bases, and 20 bases lay between the germline ends. The CDR3 sequence is 15 residues long. Germline values: CDR1 SGHTA, CDR2 FQGNSA. The DNA for the CDR3 is TGTGCCAGCAGCCAGAGGGGAGGCAGGGAGAGTGGCTACACCTTC. Translated, it gives CASSQRGGRESGYTF.

The CDR3 DNA sequence: TGTGCCAGCAGCCTGAGACGGAACACTGAAGCTTTCTTT. It specifies CASSLRRNTEAFF. The chain uses TRBV9 and TRBJ1-1, with D unresolved. The CDR3 has 13 amino acids. V lost 4 bases to trimming and J lost 1 base, with 8 bases between them. In germline, CDR1 is SGDLS, CDR2 YYNGEE.

This clone has a handful of counts. The V gene is TRBV18, the J gene TRBJ2-1, with 7 bases matching TRBD1. Unmatched junction bases numbered 6, after V lost 0 bases and J lost 7 bases. The CDR3 loop spans 15 amino acids. Looked up from germline, CDR1 is KGHSH and CDR2 is LQKENI. CDR3 sequence: CASSPPQGSRNEQFF. As DNA, the CDR3 is TGTGCCAGCTCACCACCACAGGGGTCCAGGAATGAGCAGTTCTTC.

Concerning this clone itself: Germline is not matched at one junction end, which may reflect a read error. The V call is TRBV19, the J call TRBJ1-5, with D possibly matching TRBD1 (6 bases). This CDR3 is 15 amino acids long. Germline values: CDR1 LNHDA, CDR2 SQIVND (reference sequence). CDR3 region: CATGDRLPSNRPQHF. DNA for the CDR3: TGTGCCACCGGAGACAGGTTGCCTAGCAATCGGCCCCAGCATTTT.

V usage is TRBV10-3 and J usage is TRBJ1-6; TRBD1 aligns across 7 bases. The CDR3 is 17 residues long. Trimming cost V 6 bases and J 4 bases; bases outside gene matches: 12. From germline, CDR1 is ENHRY and CDR2 SYGVKD. Here the CDR3 DNA reads TGTGCCATCAGCTTTGACAGGGCGGAGGTTTATAATTCACCCCTCCACTTT. It translates to CAISFDRAEVYNSPLHF.

This clone was recorded once. The CDR3 coding sequence is TGTGCCAGCAGCCCCCGGATCGGGACAGATCAGCCCCAGCATTTT. Translated: CASSPRIGTDQPQHF. V gene TRBV7-2 combines with J gene TRBJ1-5; 7 positions agree with TRBD1. The V gene's germline CDR1 is SGHTA and CDR2 FQGNSA. This CDR3 is built from 15 residues. The J segment lost 5 bases and the V segment lost 5 bases, leaving 9 bases of the junction unmatched. Looking up the rest from reference TRBV7-2 and TRBJ1-5 gives the full variable domain: GAGVSQSPSNKVTEKGKDVELRCDPISGHTALYWYRQSLGQGLEFLIYFQGNSAPDKSGLPSDRFSAERTGGSVSTLTIQRTQQEDSAVYLCASSPRIGTDQPQHFGDGTRLSIL.

This clone was observed once. The V call is TRBV4-1, the J call TRBJ1-5; a weak D match, TRBD1 (5 bases). The CDR3 is 17 amino acids. Germline CDR1 MGHRA, CDR2 YSYEKL. V shed 3 bases and J shed 3 bases, with 18 bases lying between them. The CDR3 region has the DNA TGCGCCAGCAGCCACGGGCGGGTCAGGGATGACAATCAGCCCCAGCATTTT. Its protein is CASSHGRVRDDNQPQHF.

The chain joins TRBV7-9 to TRBJ1-5, with 10 bases lining up with TRBD1. CDR1 is SEHNR, CDR2 FQNEAQ, per germline (reference sequence). The V and J ends lost 5 bases and 7 bases, in that order; junction bases with no gene match: 14. This CDR3 has 17 residues. This CDR3 reads CASSKGGTGVLMQPQHF. CDR3 DNA sequence: TGTGCCAGCAGCAAGGGGGGGACAGGGGTCTTGATGCAGCCCCAGCATTTT.

This clone was counted between two and nine times. The V gene is TRBV5-6, the J gene TRBJ1-6, with a weak D call TRBD1 (5 bases). V lost 3 bases to trimming and J lost 5 bases, with 18 bases between them. The CDR3 runs 17 residues. Germline V gives CDR1 SGHDT, CDR2 YYEEEE. The CDR3 protein is CASSYGGSGVDNSPLHF. DNA of the CDR3: TGTGCCAGCAGCTACGGGGGGAGTGGGGTGGATAATTCACCCCTCCACTTT.